This entry lists 21 T cell receptor beta chains sequenced from one sample in a study of blood T cell repertoires in COVID-19. Clones were sequenced by immunoSEQ multiplex PCR, and TCRdb holds only the in-frame ones, with some missing. The sample includes about 97,000 clones, approximately 90% of them seen just once. The source material was peripheral blood. These receptors were collected from a woman in her fifties or sixties with COVID-19, enrolled during active disease.

The rearrangement joins TRBV12-5 to TRBJ1-2; 8 bases fit TRBD1. The length of the CDR3 is 12 residues. The germline CDR1 and CDR2 sequences are LGHNT and FRNRAP. V shed 8 bases and J 4 bases; nucleotides not matched to a gene: 3. The CDR3 DNA reads TGTGCTAGTTCAGGGGGCCCCTATGGCTACACCTTC. Amino acid sequence: CASSGGPYGYTF.

This clone was recorded a few times. The rearrangement joins TRBV6-1 to TRBJ1-4, with 7 bases fitting TRBD1. The CDR3 has 15 residues. The J segment lost 5 bases and the V segment lost 1 base, leaving 4 bases of the junction unmatched. CDR1 is MNHNS, CDR2 SASEGT, per germline. The CDR3 spells CASSEGGTENEKLFF. The DNA of the CDR3 is TGTGCCAGCAGTGAAGGAGGGACAGAGAATGAAAAACTGTTTTTT.

To note about this clone: Other DNA sequences in this specimen translate into the identical CDR3. The rearrangement links TRBV27 to TRBJ2-5, with D possibly being TRBD2 (7 bases). This CDR3 region has 13 residues. Trimming left V 3 bases short and J 4 bases short, with 9 bases between. Germline assignment: CDR1 MNHEY and CDR2 SMNVEV (reference sequence). The CDR3 DNA reads TGTGCCAGCAGTTTGGGGGGGCGAGAGACCCAGTACTTC. Encoded protein: CASSLGGRETQYF.

The V and J genes are TRBV6-6 and TRBJ2-2, with D tentatively TRBD2 (7 bases). This CDR3 is 14 amino acids long. The V gene's germline CDR1 is MNHNY and CDR2 SVGAGI (reference sequence). Trimming took off 2 bases at V and 7 bases at J, with 11 bases between the two ends. The CDR3: CASSYGGANGELFF. The CDR3 nucleotides read TGTGCCAGCAGTTACGGGGGGGCGAACGGGGAGCTGTTTTTT.

The chain combines TRBV29-1 with TRBJ2-2; TRBD2 is a possible D gene (6 bases). Trimming cost V 4 bases and J 7 bases, with 19 bases left between them. Germline CDR1 and CDR2: SQVTM and ANQGSEA. The CDR3 sequence is 15 residues long. CDR3 DNA sequence: TGCAGCGTTGGGTTTGGGGACTTTAATCTCGGGGAGCTGTTTTTT. Protein product: CSVGFGDFNLGELFF.

The V call is TRBV29-1, the J call TRBJ1-1, with D possibly being TRBD1 (6 bases). The CDR3 is made up of 12 amino acids. In germline, CDR1 is SQVTM, CDR2 ANQGSEA. V shed 3 bases and J shed 8 bases, with 13 bases lying between them. CDR3 residues: CSVEPGETEAFF. In DNA, the CDR3 is TGCAGCGTTGAGCCAGGGGAAACCGAAGCTTTCTTT.

J is TRBJ2-7 and V is TRBV5-4; 8 bases map to TRBD2. This CDR3 spans 14 amino acids. After removal of 4 bases from V and 6 bases from J, the junction contained 9 bases not matched to a gene. Germline V gene lookup returns CDR1 SGHNT and CDR2 YYREEE (reference sequence). The CDR3 reads CASSQPGLAPEQYF. CDR3 nucleotides: TGTGCCAGCAGCCAACCTGGACTAGCTCCCGAGCAGTACTTC.

This clone has more than one count but fewer than ten. This sequence joins TRBV4-2 and TRBJ1-3, with 11 positions matching TRBD1. The germline V gene has CDR1 LGHNA and CDR2 YNFKEQ. Trimming took 1 base from V and 4 from J; bases not matched to a gene: 6. This CDR3 is 17 amino acids long. CDR3 sequence reads: CASSQVGTGGSGNTIYF. CDR3 coding DNA: TGTGCCAGCAGCCAAGTCGGGACAGGGGGGTCCGGAAACACCATATATTTT.

This rearrangement joins TRBV6-5 to TRBJ1-3, with 7 bases aligning to TRBD1. Losses at the gene ends were 7 bases for V and 7 bases for J; bases not matched to a gene: 13. The CDR3 spans 15 residues. Per germline, CDR1 MNHEY and CDR2 SVGAGI. The CDR3 protein is CASKGSTGIGNTIYF. CDR3 nucleotide sequence: TGTGCCAGCAAAGGATCGACAGGGATCGGGAACACCATATATTTT.

The rearrangement links TRBV4-1 to TRBJ2-7, with 10 bases aligning to TRBD2. The junction had 4 bases not matched to a gene; V was cut back by 5 bases and J by 3 bases. CDR1 is MGHRA, CDR2 YSYEKL, per germline. The CDR3 has 14 residues. In DNA, the CDR3 is TGCGCCAGCAGCATTAGCGGGGGGAACTACGAGCAGTACTTC. Its protein product is CASSISGGNYEQYF.

J is TRBJ1-3 and V is TRBV10-1; no firm D call. V shed 4 bases and J shed 8 bases, with 12 bases lying between them. Germline lookup yields CDR1 WNHNN and CDR2 SYGVQD (reference sequence). CDR3 length: 13 residues. The CDR3 bases are TGCGCCAGCAGTGGAGGGAAAATCGACACCATATATTTT. It specifies CASSGGKIDTIYF.

The chain is built from TRBV2 and TRBJ2-3; D possibly corresponds to TRBD2 (5 bases). The CDR3 spans 13 residues. The V and J ends lost 3 bases and 14 bases respectively, with 18 bases between them. The germline gives CDR1 SNHLY, CDR2 FYNNEI. This chain's CDR3 is CASSEVLEARLYF. Here the CDR3 DNA reads TGTGCCAGCAGTGAGGTTTTGGAGGCAAGATTGTATTTT. Looking up the rest from reference TRBV2 and TRBJ2-3 gives the full variable domain: EPEVTQTPSHQVTQMGQEVILRCVPISNHLYFYWYRQILGQKVEFLVSFYNNEISEKSEIFDDQFSVERPDGSNFTLKIRSTKLEDSAMYFCASSEVLEARLYFGPGTRLTVL.

V usage is TRBV3-1 (or the pseudogene TRBV3-2) and J usage is TRBJ2-1, with 10 bases aligning to TRBD2. The CDR3 length is 17 residues. The V gene's germline CDR1 is LGHDT and CDR2 YNNKEL (reference sequence). V lost 4 bases and J lost 6; bases outside the gene matches: 12. The CDR3 is CASSLAFTRLAGNEQFF. The CDR3 DNA follows: TGTGCCAGCAGCCTAGCCTTCACCCGACTAGCGGGCAATGAGCAGTTCTTC.

This rearrangement joins TRBV7-2 to TRBJ2-2; 7 positions match TRBD1. The CDR3 runs to 14 residues. J was trimmed by 4 bases and V by 5 bases; bases with no gene match: 4. CDR1 SGHTA and CDR2 FQGNSA come from the germline V gene. CDR3 DNA: TGTGCCAGCAGCCCGGGACAGAGCACCGGGGAGCTGTTTTTT. Amino acids: CASSPGQSTGELFF.

The chain joins TRBV6-5 to TRBJ2-1; a weak D match, TRBD2 (6 bases). CDR1 MNHEY and CDR2 SVGAGI come from the germline V gene. This CDR3 contains 14 residues. Trimming removed 4 bases at V and 4 bases at J, with 11 bases between. The CDR3 reads CASSSGGEYNEQFF. The CDR3 DNA reads as TGTGCCAGCAGTTCCGGCGGGGAATACAATGAGCAGTTCTTC.

The genes are TRBV3-1 (or the pseudogene TRBV3-2) and TRBJ1-1; D remains ambiguous. The CDR3 length is 15 residues. Trimming removed 4 bases from V and 0 bases from J, with 12 bases in between. CDR1 is LGHDT and CDR2 is YNNKEL in the germline V gene (reference sequence). Here the CDR3 reads CASSPSLGVNTEAFF. DNA of the CDR3: TGTGCCAGCAGCCCATCCCTCGGAGTGAACACTGAAGCTTTCTTT.

The J gene is TRBJ2-1, the V gene TRBV7-2; no clear D. V gave up 5 bases and J gave up 0 bases, with 5 bases separating them. Per germline, CDR1 SGHTA and CDR2 FQGNSA. The CDR3 has 13 amino acids. In DNA, the CDR3 is TGTGCCAGCAGCCCGAGCTCCTACAATGAGCAGTTCTTC. Residues: CASSPSSYNEQFF.

The CDR3 here is CASSPTTFNEQFF. CDR3 nucleotide sequence: TGTGCCAGCAGCCCCACTACGTTCAATGAGCAGTTCTTC. The V call is TRBV14, the J call TRBJ2-1; D ambiguous. Germline V gene sequence: CDR1 SGHDN, CDR2 FVKESK. With 4 bases removed from V and 6 bases from J, the gap between germline ends came to 10 bases. The CDR3 has 13 amino acids. Full variable domain (rest looked up from reference TRBV14 and TRBJ2-1): EAGVTQFPSHSVIEKGQTVTLRCDPISGHDNLYWYRRVMGKEIKFLLHFVKESKQDESGMPNNRFLAERTGGTYSTLKVQPAELEDSGVYFCASSPTTFNEQFFGPGTRLTVL.

V and J are TRBV24-1 and TRBJ2-3; 7 bases match TRBD2. The length of the CDR3 is 14 residues. The junction had 3 bases not matched to a gene; V was cut back by 3 bases and J by 4 bases. Germline V lookup: CDR1 KGHDR, CDR2 SFDVKD. The DNA for the CDR3 is TGTGCCACCAGTGATACCCTAGCGGCAGATACGCAGTATTTT. Its protein product is CATSDTLAADTQYF.

The V gene is TRBV5-6, the J gene TRBJ1-1; 7 bases align to TRBD1. The CDR3 totals 15 residues. The trim removed 2 bases at V and 4 bases at J, leaving 8 bases unmatched. Germline CDR1 SGHDT, CDR2 YYEEEE. The CDR3 DNA reads as TGTGCCAGCAGCTTTTCCGCACAGGGGAGCACTGAAGCTTTCTTT. Its translation is CASSFSAQGSTEAFF.

The chain uses TRBV27 and TRBJ2-7; D is undetermined. The germline V gene has CDR1 MNHEY and CDR2 SMNVEV (reference sequence). V was clipped by 6 bases and J by 9 bases, with 15 bases between them. The CDR3 runs to 12 residues. The CDR3, as DNA: TGTGCCAGCAGACAGTCTGGGCAGGTGCAGTACTTC. Its protein is CASRQSGQVQYF.